This record concerns one T cell receptor beta chain sequence. Its antigen is undetermined. TCRdb used MiXCR to reprocess the RT-PCR reads, holding one entry per CDR3 protein. The sample includes 550,000 to 800,000 distinct CDR3 sequences, more than 15% seen only once; the top ten take approximately 10%. The source of the sample is a study of response to subunit inactivated influenza vaccine. V lost 2 bases and J lost 4; bases outside the gene matches: 7. The CDR3 extends over 16 amino acids. The germline V gene has CDR1 SGHRS and CDR2 YFSETQ. Findings of the study overall: Researchers suggested that each seasonal influenza vaccination recruits few new T cells.

This material consisted of PBMCs from blood, taken 11 to 12 days after vaccination. The clonotype originates from a middle-aged man who received an inactivated influenza vaccine. The rearrangement uses TRBV5-1 and TRBJ2-2; 8 nucleotides match TRBD2. The DNA for the CDR3 is TGCGCCAGCAGCTTCCGGGGGGGGCGAATCACCGGGGAGCTGTTTTTT. This codes for CASSFRGGRITGELFF.